Presented here are 24 T cell receptor beta chains from one specimen sequenced in a study of cytomegalovirus exposure and HLA in healthy donors. Both 60 Vbeta primers and 13 Jbeta primers went into the PCR. Produced via immunoSEQ multiplex PCR; TCRdb's table is partial and in-frame only. The data contain 180,000 or so clones, around 78% of them singletons. The sample was PBMCs. Source of these receptors: a man aged 18 to 29 in good health and CMV-seronegative.

The chain employs TRBV6-5 and TRBJ1-6; 8 nucleotides align to TRBD1. This CDR3 has 16 amino acids. CDR1 is MNHEY and CDR2 is SVGAGI in the germline V gene. The V and J ends lost 0 bases and 6 bases, in that order; junction bases with no gene match: 4. CDR3 sequence reads: CASSYSWTGSNSPLHF. The CDR3 DNA reads as TGTGCCAGCAGTTACTCGTGGACAGGGTCTAATTCACCCCTCCACTTT.

This chain joins TRBV5-1 and TRBJ1-5, with D tentatively TRBD1 (5 bases). The V gene lost 4 bases and the J gene lost 4 bases, with 18 bases spanning the gap. The CDR3 has 16 residues. Germline loops: CDR1 SGHRS, CDR2 YFSETQ. The CDR3 protein is CASSPGAGERNQPQHF. In nucleotides, the CDR3 is TGCGCCAGCAGCCCCGGAGCGGGGGAGCGGAATCAGCCCCAGCATTTT.

This chain links TRBV7-9 with TRBJ1-2; D not resolved. This CDR3 has 15 residues. Germline CDR1 is SEHNR and CDR2 is FQNEAQ (reference sequence). V was pared by 3 bases and J by 4 bases, with 15 bases between. CDR3 in amino acids: CASSLAETLGYGYTF. The CDR3 DNA is TGTGCCAGCAGCTTGGCGGAGACGCTTGGCTATGGCTACACCTTC.

This clone was counted between two and nine times. The CDR3 loop reads CARGWARTEGSPLHF. DNA of the CDR3: TGCGCGCGTGGTTGGGCCCGGACAGAGGGTTCACCCCTCCACTTT. The chain carries TRBV23-1 and TRBJ1-6; possible D gene TRBD1, 6 bases. TRBV23-1 carries the ORF label, with uncertain function. The length of the CDR3 is 15 residues.

The V gene is TRBV5-4, the J gene TRBJ2-2; D gene ambiguous. Germline V gene sequence: CDR1 SGHNT, CDR2 YYREEE (reference sequence). V gave up 1 base and J gave up 9 bases, with 16 bases separating them. CDR3 length: 15 residues. For the CDR3, the DNA is TGTGCCAGCAGCTTGAAGCAGGCTTTAGATAGGGAGCTGTTTTTT. Amino acids: CASSLKQALDRELFF.

V is TRBV27 and J is TRBJ1-6; tentative D call: TRBD1 (6 bases). Germline V lookup: CDR1 MNHEY, CDR2 SMNVEV (reference sequence). There are 14 residues in the CDR3. Trimming left V 5 bases short and J 10 bases short, with 15 bases between. CDR3 bases: TGTGCCAGCAGTACCCGACAGGTACGATCACCCCTCCACTTT. It codes for CASSTRQVRSPLHF.

The V and J genes are TRBV7-2 and TRBJ2-1; 7 nucleotides align to TRBD2. Germline CDR1 is SGHTA and CDR2 is FQGNSA. The CDR3 runs to 15 residues. Germline trimming cut 6 bases from V and 0 bases from J; bases unmatched to any gene: 5. The DNA for the CDR3 is TGTGCCAGCAGGCTGAGCGGGAACTCCTACAATGAGCAGTTCTTC. This codes for CASRLSGNSYNEQFF. Full variable domain (rest looked up from reference TRBV7-2 and TRBJ2-1): GAGVSQSPSNKVTEKGKDVELRCDPISGHTALYWYRQSLGQGLEFLIYFQGNSAPDKSGLPSDRFSAERTGGSVSTLTIQRTQQEDSAVYLCASRLSGNSYNEQFFGPGTRLTVL.

The chain employs TRBV5-8 and TRBJ1-5, with TRBD1 matching over 8 bases. Trimming at V came to 4 bases and at J to 3 bases, leaving 6 bases not matched to a gene. This CDR3 has 15 residues. Per germline, CDR1 SGHTS and CDR2 YDEGEE. This CDR3 reads CASSPGTGINQPQHF. DNA of the CDR3: TGTGCCAGCAGCCCAGGGACAGGCATCAATCAGCCCCAGCATTTT.

The chain uses TRBV2 and TRBJ2-7; 7 nucleotides align to TRBD1. The CDR3 runs 16 residues. Germline lookup yields CDR1 SNHLY and CDR2 FYNNEI. Trimming took 5 bases from V and 5 from J; bases not matched to a gene: 15. Written as DNA, the CDR3 is TGTGCCAGCAGTCTCCTACCGACAGGGCTTCGACACGAGCAGTACTTC. Encoded protein: CASSLLPTGLRHEQYF.

The J gene is TRBJ2-1, the V gene TRBV30, with 8 bases matching TRBD2. Germline V lookup: CDR1 GTSNPN, CDR2 SVGIG (reference sequence). Unmatched junction bases numbered 3, after V lost 5 bases and J lost 3 bases. CDR3 size: 13 residues. CDR3 residues: CAWRSGSYNEQFF. The CDR3 coding sequence is TGTGCCTGGCGAAGCGGGAGCTACAATGAGCAGTTCTTC.

This sequence joins TRBV9 and TRBJ2-1; 10 positions match TRBD2. Looked up from germline, CDR1 is SGDLS and CDR2 is YYNGEE. This CDR3 has 19 residues. The V gene end was trimmed by 4 bases and the J gene end by 0 bases; junction bases not matched to a gene: 13. The chain's CDR3 is CASSISAPVAGGSYNEQFF. The CDR3 DNA follows: TGTGCCAGCAGCATCTCAGCGCCAGTAGCGGGGGGCTCCTACAATGAGCAGTTCTTC.

Notes on this clone: A read error may account for a junction end that differs from germline. The V gene is TRBV30, the J gene TRBJ2-1, with a weak D call TRBD2 (6 bases). The germline CDR1 and CDR2 sequences are GTSNPN and SVGIG (reference sequence). The CDR3 runs 11 residues. The CDR3 region has the DNA TGTACCTGGAGGGGCGAATTAGAGCAGTTCTTC. Protein sequence: CTWRGELEQFF.

This rearrangement joins TRBV28 to TRBJ2-3, with 13 bases identical to TRBD2. The CDR3 extends over 17 amino acids. The V and J ends lost 7 bases and 3 bases, in that order; junction bases with no gene match: 10. Germline V gene data show CDR1 as MDHEN and CDR2 as SYDVKM. DNA for the CDR3: TGTGCCAGCACTACTTGGTGGACTAGCGGGAGAACAGATACGCAGTATTTT. Translated: CASTTWWTSGRTDTQYF.

V and J are TRBV15 and TRBJ2-5, with 8 positions matching TRBD1. The CDR3 runs 14 residues. CDR1 is LNHNV, CDR2 YYDKDF, per germline (reference sequence). J was trimmed by 4 bases and V by 4 bases; bases with no gene match: 5. The CDR3 reads CATSTAQGGETQYF. CDR3 nucleotide sequence: TGTGCCACCAGCACGGCACAGGGGGGAGAGACCCAGTACTTC.

J is TRBJ2-5 and V is TRBV4-1; D is possibly TRBD1 (6 bases). Trimming left V 0 bases short and J 2 bases short, with 10 bases between. The CDR3 totals 15 residues. In germline, CDR1 is MGHRA, CDR2 YSYEKL. The CDR3 bases are TGCGCCAGCAGCCAAGACCCCCAGGGGCAAGAGACCCAGTACTTC. It is translated as CASSQDPQGQETQYF.

The gene calls are TRBV6-4 and TRBJ1-1, with no clear D. Looked up from germline, CDR1 is MRHNA and CDR2 is SNTAGT. With 6 bases removed from V and 2 bases from J, the gap between germline ends came to 13 bases. The CDR3 has 14 amino acids. CDR3 in amino acids: CASRKVEGNTEAFF. The CDR3, as DNA: TGTGCCAGCAGAAAGGTAGAGGGCAACACTGAAGCTTTCTTT.

The chain employs TRBV30 and TRBJ2-3; D is uncertain. The CDR3 runs to 13 residues. The germline gives CDR1 GTSNPN, CDR2 SVGIG (reference sequence). Trimming removed 4 bases from V and 4 bases from J, with 12 bases in between. This CDR3 is CAWTTGSPDTQYF. CDR3 in DNA: TGTGCCTGGACGACCGGGTCGCCAGATACGCAGTATTTT.

The chain links TRBV5-1 to TRBJ2-7; maybe TRBD1 (5 bases). Trimming took off 0 bases at V and 7 bases at J, with 14 bases between the two ends. This CDR3 has 14 amino acids. CDR1 is SGHRS, CDR2 YFSETQ, per germline. The CDR3 sequence: CASSLASGLGEQYF. CDR3 DNA: TGCGCCAGCAGCTTGGCCTCAGGGTTAGGGGAGCAGTACTTC.

This clone was observed a few times. The sample holds other DNA sequences that translate to the same CDR3. DNA for the CDR3: TGTGCCAGCAGCTTGGGGGGGGGCTCCTACAATGAGCAGTTCTTC. Protein product: CASSLGGGSYNEQFF. V and J are TRBV5-4 and TRBJ2-1, with 7 bases matching TRBD2. Germline V gives CDR1 SGHNT, CDR2 YYREEE (reference sequence). J gave up 0 bases and V 0 bases, and 0 bases lay outside the gene matches. CDR3 length: 15 residues.

This clone was observed a handful of times. The V and J genes are TRBV7-8 and TRBJ1-5; tentatively, D is TRBD1 (5 bases). Germline V CDR1 and CDR2: SGHVS, FQNEAQ. The CDR3 runs to 15 residues. V was trimmed by 2 bases and J by 4 bases, leaving 12 bases between them. CDR3 sequence reads: CASSLLARTNQPQHF. The CDR3 DNA follows: TGTGCCAGCAGCTTACTGGCCAGGACAAATCAGCCCCAGCATTTT.

V and J are TRBV30 and TRBJ1-1, with a weak D call TRBD1 (5 bases). V dropped 7 bases and J dropped 5 bases, with 11 bases sitting between them. The CDR3 has 11 amino acids. Germline V lookup: CDR1 GTSNPN, CDR2 SVGIG (reference sequence). In nucleotides, the CDR3 is TGTGCCTTAGGGGTGAGGACTGAAGCTTTCTTT. Its protein is CALGVRTEAFF.

This chain joins TRBV6-5 and TRBJ1-1; TRBD1 matches at 9 bases. Germline CDR1 and CDR2: MNHEY and SVGAGI. Unmatched junction bases numbered 10, after V lost 0 bases and J lost 8 bases. CDR3 length: 16 residues. DNA of the CDR3: TGTGCCAGCAGTTACTCGATTGGACAGGGGAGGACCGAAGCTTTCTTT. Its translation is CASSYSIGQGRTEAFF.

The chain links TRBV19 to TRBJ1-5; a weak D match, TRBD1 (5 bases). Germline assignment: CDR1 LNHDA and CDR2 SQIVND (reference sequence). V lost 7 bases and J 3 bases, leaving 19 bases between the germline ends. The CDR3 runs 16 residues. The CDR3 loop reads CASKWSRGAPNQPQHF. CDR3 nucleotides: TGTGCCAGTAAGTGGAGCCGTGGGGCTCCCAATCAGCCCCAGCATTTT.

The count of this clone is one. V and J are TRBV27 and TRBJ2-7; perhaps TRBD1 as D (6 bases). Germline V lookup: CDR1 MNHEY, CDR2 SMNVEV (reference sequence). Trimming cost V 1 base and J 0 bases, with 13 bases left between them. This CDR3 comprises 16 residues. This CDR3 is CASSLLKADSSYEQYF. In nucleotides, the CDR3 is TGTGCCAGCAGTTTATTAAAGGCGGACAGCTCCTACGAGCAGTACTTC.